A single sample is the source of the 27 T cell receptor beta chains below, sequenced in a study of T cell responses to AZD1222 COVID-19 vaccine. The protocol was immunoSEQ multiplex PCR, while the TCRdb copy is restricted to in-frame clones and leaves out a portion. The repertoire holds about 83,000 clones, with around 86% as singletons. Sequencing used peripheral blood, obtained on day 0 of AZD1222 vaccination. The source of these receptors is an adult in good health.

The rearrangement uses TRBV11-3 and TRBJ2-2; D unresolved. Germline V gene sequence: CDR1 SGHNT, CDR2 YENEEA. The CDR3 has 13 amino acids. V was shortened by 3 bases and J by 5 bases, with 7 bases between the two germline ends. CDR3 sequence: CASSFTRTGELFF. The CDR3 region has the DNA TGTGCCAGCAGCTTTACGAGGACCGGGGAGCTGTTTTTT.

This chain uses TRBV7-8 with TRBJ2-2, with TRBD2 matching over 13 bases. The V gene end was trimmed by 5 bases and the J gene end by 6 bases; junction bases not matched to a gene: 6. In germline, CDR1 is SGHVS, CDR2 FQNEAQ. This CDR3 has 16 amino acids. CDR3 residues: CASSGGTSGMAGELFF. For the CDR3, the DNA is TGTGCCAGCAGCGGAGGGACTAGCGGGATGGCCGGGGAGCTGTTTTTT.

This clone appeared once. The chain couples TRBV12-3 or TRBV12-4 to TRBJ2-5; D not certain. The CDR3 is made up of 11 amino acids. V lost 1 base, J lost 4 bases, and 1 base lay in between. The CDR3 reads CASSLGETQYF. As DNA, the CDR3 is TGTGCCAGCAGTTTAGGAGAGACCCAGTACTTC.

This chain uses TRBV30 with TRBJ1-4; TRBD1 might be the D (5 bases). V lost 2 bases and J 8 bases, leaving 12 bases between the germline ends. Per the germline V gene, CDR1 is GTSNPN and CDR2 is SVGIG (reference sequence). This CDR3 has 13 residues. The CDR3: CAWSFGGGEKLFF. Here the CDR3 DNA reads TGTGCCTGGAGTTTTGGTGGGGGGGAAAAACTGTTTTTT.

The V and J genes are TRBV7-9 and TRBJ2-2; weak D call: TRBD2 (6 bases). This CDR3 is built from 17 residues. Trimming removed 4 bases from V and 3 bases from J, with 18 bases in between. Germline assignment: CDR1 SEHNR and CDR2 FQNEAQ (reference sequence). The DNA for the CDR3 is TGTGCCAGCAGCTCCCGGGCCGGAGGGATGCACACCGGGGAGCTGTTTTTT. Amino acid sequence: CASSSRAGGMHTGELFF.

This chain connects TRBV29-1 to TRBJ1-1, with 7 bases identical to TRBD1. Germline V CDR1 and CDR2: SQVTM, ANQGSEA. This CDR3 is 12 amino acids long. V shed 4 bases, J shed 13 bases, and the junction held 12 bases outside the gene matches. As DNA, the CDR3 is TGCAGCGTTGGTTTCGCCATGGCAGGGGGTTTCTTT. As protein: CSVGFAMAGGFF.

The chain has TRBV15 and TRBJ2-1; D is uncertain. The germline CDR1 and CDR2 sequences are LNHNV and YYDKDF (reference sequence). The CDR3 loop spans 15 amino acids. Trimming took off 0 bases at V and 10 bases at J, with 16 bases between the two ends. The CDR3 sequence: CATSRDSGTNEEQFF. The DNA for the CDR3 is TGTGCCACCAGCAGAGATTCCGGCACCAACGAGGAGCAGTTCTTC.

This clone appeared once. The chain couples TRBV28 to TRBJ2-5, with 8 bases identical to TRBD1. Unmatched junction bases numbered 6, after V lost 1 base and J lost 2 bases. Looked up from germline, CDR1 is MDHEN and CDR2 is SYDVKM. The CDR3 is 16 residues long. The CDR3 sequence is CASSLSGQGQQETQYF. The CDR3 bases are TGTGCCAGCAGTTTATCCGGACAGGGTCAGCAAGAGACCCAGTACTTC.

This chain uses TRBV27 with TRBJ2-1; 7 positions match TRBD2. V gave up 6 bases and J gave up 4 bases; unmatched junction bases: 6. CDR1 is MNHEY and CDR2 is SMNVEV in the germline V gene (reference sequence). The CDR3 is made up of 14 amino acids. CDR3 nucleotide sequence: TGTGCCAGCAGCATGGGACTATTATACAATGAGCAGTTCTTC. This translates into CASSMGLLYNEQFF.

This sequence joins TRBV6-2 or TRBV6-3 and TRBJ1-2; D gene unclear. The CDR3 has 11 residues. V was pared by 4 bases and J by 6 bases, with 6 bases between. Germline-derived CDR1 and CDR2 are MNHEY and SVGEGT. The CDR3 region is CASSWRDGYTF. The CDR3 region has the DNA TGTGCCAGCAGTTGGAGGGATGGCTACACCTTC.

The V call is TRBV11-2, the J call TRBJ2-1, with D perhaps matching TRBD1 (5 bases). Germline V gives CDR1 SGHAT, CDR2 FQNNGV. CDR3 size: 14 residues. Trimming removed 3 bases from V and 4 bases from J, with 10 bases in between. The DNA for the CDR3 is TGTGCCAGCAGCTTTCAGGGATCATACAATGAGCAGTTCTTC. It encodes CASSFQGSYNEQFF.

The rearrangement uses TRBV5-1 and TRBJ2-7, with a possible D match to TRBD1 (7 bases). The CDR3 sequence is 18 residues long. Trimming removed 4 bases at V and 0 bases at J, with 23 bases between. The germline gives CDR1 SGHRS, CDR2 YFSETQ. CDR3 region: CASSAHPGDSLSSYEQYF. The CDR3 nucleotides read TGCGCCAGCAGCGCCCACCCGGGGGACAGTCTTAGCTCCTACGAGCAGTACTTC.

This chain uses TRBV7-6 with TRBJ2-5, with 9 bases matching TRBD2. The CDR3 contains 16 residues. V lost 5 bases, J lost 3 bases, and 10 bases stayed unmatched. Germline CDR1 is SGHVS and CDR2 is FNYEAQ. The CDR3 reads CASSQGLVAGEETQYF. DNA for the CDR3: TGTGCCAGCAGCCAGGGGTTGGTAGCGGGGGAAGAGACCCAGTACTTC. The full variable domain, rest sourced from reference TRBV7-6 and TRBJ2-5, is GAGVSQSPRYKVTKRGQDVALRCDPISGHVSLYWYRQALGQGPEFLTYFNYEAQQDKSGLPNDRFSAERPEGSISTLTIQRTEQRDSAMYRCASSQGLVAGEETQYFGPGTRLLVL.

The chain is built from TRBV14 and TRBJ1-4; D not resolved. The V gene's germline CDR1 is SGHDN and CDR2 FVKESK. V gave up 4 bases and J gave up 3 bases, with 12 bases separating them. The CDR3 extends over 15 amino acids. The DNA for the CDR3 is TGTGCCAGCAGCCGGCTAGGGATGGCTAATGAAAAACTGTTTTTT. It encodes CASSRLGMANEKLFF.

This clone was picked up one time. V gene TRBV19 combines with J gene TRBJ2-1; 7 bases are a match to TRBD1. This CDR3 region has 13 residues. Per the germline V gene, CDR1 is LNHDA and CDR2 is SQIVND (reference sequence). After removal of 3 bases from V and 6 bases from J, the junction contained 2 bases not matched to a gene. DNA of the CDR3: TGTGCCAGTAGTATTAGGGGGCCCAATGAGCAGTTCTTC. Amino acids: CASSIRGPNEQFF.

The chain carries TRBV11-2 and TRBJ2-5; 7 bases line up with TRBD2. From germline, CDR1 is SGHAT and CDR2 FQNNGV. This CDR3 comprises 14 residues. J was trimmed by 7 bases and V by 5 bases; bases with no gene match: 10. DNA for the CDR3: TGTGCCAGCAGCCCAGCGGGGAGCAGTGTGACCCAGTACTTC. This codes for CASSPAGSSVTQYF.

The chain couples TRBV7-8 to TRBJ2-7; 9 nucleotides align to TRBD1. The V gene's germline CDR1 is SGHVS and CDR2 FQNEAQ. This CDR3 comprises 14 residues. The V and J ends lost 5 bases and 6 bases, in that order; junction bases with no gene match: 8. In nucleotides, the CDR3 is TGTGCCAGCAGCACCGGGACAGGGCCCCCCGAGCAGTACTTC. Translating gives CASSTGTGPPEQYF.

The V gene is TRBV5-5, the J gene TRBJ1-4; D remains unclear. Trimming shortened V by 0 bases and J by 8 bases, and 11 bases separated the two germline ends. The V gene's germline CDR1 is SGHKS and CDR2 YYEKEE (reference sequence). CDR3 length equals 14 residues. CDR3 sequence: CASSLGGVREKLFF. CDR3 DNA sequence: TGTGCCAGCAGCTTGGGGGGAGTTAGGGAAAAACTGTTTTTT. The variable domain in full, with the rest retrieved from reference TRBV5-5 and TRBJ1-4, is DAGVTQSPTHLIKTRGQQVTLRCSPISGHKSVSWYQQVLGQGPQFIFQYYEKEERGRGNFPDRFSARQFPNYSSELNVNALLLGDSALYLCASSLGGVREKLFFGSGTQLSVL.

The rearrangement links TRBV18 to TRBJ2-5; TRBD2 aligns across 8 bases. Germline CDR1 is KGHSH and CDR2 is LQKENI. CDR3 length: 14 amino acids. The V segment lost 6 bases and the J segment 5 bases; nucleotides outside the gene matches: 8. The chain's CDR3 is CASSAGTSSETQYF. CDR3 bases: TGTGCCAGCTCGGCCGGGACTAGTAGTGAGACCCAGTACTTC.

The rearrangement uses TRBV28 and TRBJ2-7; D gene uncertain. The CDR3 loop spans 12 amino acids. Trimming shortened V by 8 bases and J by 3 bases, and 11 bases separated the two germline ends. Germline V gene sequence: CDR1 MDHEN, CDR2 SYDVKM. CDR3 in DNA: TGTGCCAGCCAGTCTTCGGTCTACGAGCAGTACTTC. It yields the protein CASQSSVYEQYF. The full variable domain, rest sourced from reference TRBV28 and TRBJ2-7, is DVKVTQSSRYLVKRTGEKVFLECVQDMDHENMFWYRQDPGLGLRLIYFSYDVKMKEKGDIPEGYSVSREKKERFSLILESASTNQTSMYLCASQSSVYEQYFGPGTRLTVT.

The V and J genes are TRBV5-1 and TRBJ1-1; D remains ambiguous. CDR3 length: 14 amino acids. Germline-derived CDR1 and CDR2 are SGHRS and YFSETQ. The germline V and J ends were trimmed by 2 bases and 0 bases, with 8 bases remaining between them. In DNA, the CDR3 is TGCGCCAGCAGCTTTTCGGGCATGAACACTGAAGCTTTCTTT. Amino acids: CASSFSGMNTEAFF.

This sequence joins TRBV18 and TRBJ2-2; unclear D gene. CDR1 and CDR2 from the germline V gene are KGHSH and LQKENI. Trimming took off 5 bases at V and 0 bases at J, with 16 bases between the two ends. This CDR3 comprises 17 residues. This chain's CDR3 is CASSSDRDRANTGELFF. CDR3 in DNA: TGTGCCAGCTCATCGGACCGTGATAGGGCGAACACCGGGGAGCTGTTTTTT. Full variable domain (outside the CDR3, taken from reference TRBV18 and TRBJ2-2): NAGVMQNPRHLVRRRGQEARLRCSPMKGHSHVYWYRQLPEEGLKFMVYLQKENIIDESGMPKERFSAEFPKEGPSILRIQQVVRGDSAAYFCASSSDRDRANTGELFFGEGSRLTVL.

The chain recombines TRBV19 with TRBJ1-2, with a possible D match to TRBD1 (5 bases). This CDR3 spans 15 amino acids. Germline CDR1 reads LNHDA; CDR2 reads SQIVND (reference sequence). Trimming removed 4 bases from V and 7 bases from J, with 19 bases in between. DNA of the CDR3: TGTGCCAGTAGTAAAGAAGGAGGGACCTACCCTGGCTACACCTTC. Translated: CASSKEGGTYPGYTF.

This chain links TRBV5-1 with TRBJ2-5, with unresolved D. The CDR3 consists of 13 residues. CDR1 is SGHRS, CDR2 YFSETQ, per germline. The germline V and J ends were trimmed by 3 bases and 5 bases, with 11 bases remaining between them. As DNA, the CDR3 is TGCGCCAGCAGCTCCATTCTTCGGGAGACCCAGTACTTC. Its translation: CASSSILRETQYF.

This clone has just a few counts. The chain couples TRBV5-1 to TRBJ2-5; D remains ambiguous. Germline V gene data show CDR1 as SGHRS and CDR2 as YFSETQ. The CDR3 totals 12 residues. Trimming stripped 4 bases from V and 2 bases from J, with 6 bases between. The CDR3 sequence: CASSAPQETQYF. The CDR3 bases are TGCGCCAGCAGCGCCCCGCAAGAGACCCAGTACTTC. Full variable domain (remainder filled in from reference TRBV5-1 and TRBJ2-5): KAGVTQTPRYLIKTRGQQVTLSCSPISGHRSVSWYQQTPGQGLQFLFEYFSETQRNKGNFPGRFSGRQFSNSRSEMNVSTLELGDSALYLCASSAPQETQYFGPGTRLLVL.

The CDR3 DNA reads TGTGCCAGCAGACCTACCGGAGGGACAGGGCTCCGGGATGGCTACACCTTC. This sequence encodes CASRPTGGTGLRDGYTF. V usage is TRBV27 and J usage is TRBJ1-2, with 9 bases matching TRBD1. Germline V gene sequence: CDR1 MNHEY, CDR2 SMNVEV (reference sequence). V dropped 6 bases and J dropped 6; count of bases not matched to a gene: 17. This CDR3 spans 17 amino acids.

V is TRBV5-8 and J is TRBJ2-3; D is ambiguous. Germline assignment: CDR1 SGHTS and CDR2 YDEGEE. This CDR3 has 14 residues. V shed 2 bases and J shed 3 bases, with 10 bases lying between them. In DNA, the CDR3 is TGTGCCAGCAGCTTTCGGTTGGGGACAGATACGCAGTATTTT. Amino acids: CASSFRLGTDTQYF. The whole variable domain, filled in from reference TRBV5-8 and TRBJ2-3, reads EAGVTQSPTHLIKTRGQQATLRCSPISGHTSVYWYQQALGLGLQFLLWYDEGEERNRGNFPPRFSGRQFPNYSSELNVNALELEDSALYLCASSFRLGTDTQYFGPGTRLTVL.